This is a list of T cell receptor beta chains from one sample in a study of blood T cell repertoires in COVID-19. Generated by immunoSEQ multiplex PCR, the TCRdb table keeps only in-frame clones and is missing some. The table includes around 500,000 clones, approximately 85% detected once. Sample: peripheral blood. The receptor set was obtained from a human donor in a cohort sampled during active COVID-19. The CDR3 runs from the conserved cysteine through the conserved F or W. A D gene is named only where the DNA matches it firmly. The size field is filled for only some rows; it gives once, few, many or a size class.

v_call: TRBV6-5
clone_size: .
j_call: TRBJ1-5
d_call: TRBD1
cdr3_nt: TGTGCCAGCAGCGGGGACAGGGGGCAGGTTCAGCCCCAGCATTTT
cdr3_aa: CASSGDRGQVQPQHF

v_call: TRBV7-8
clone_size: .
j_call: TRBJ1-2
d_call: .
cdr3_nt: TGTGCCAGCAGCTTAGCAGTTCGGGGGGAGTATGGCTACACCTTC
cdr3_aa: CASSLAVRGEYGYTF

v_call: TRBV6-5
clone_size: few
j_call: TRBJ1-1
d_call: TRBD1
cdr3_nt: TGTGCCAGCAGCTTCTCGGACAGGGAGGCTTTCTTT
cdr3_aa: CASSFSDREAFF

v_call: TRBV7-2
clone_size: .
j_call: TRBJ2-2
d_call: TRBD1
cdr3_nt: TGTGCCAGCAGCCTCCGGGACAGGGGCGCCGGGGAGCTGTTTTTT
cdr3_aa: CASSLRDRGAGELFF

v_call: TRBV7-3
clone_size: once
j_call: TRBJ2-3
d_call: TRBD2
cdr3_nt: TGTGCCAGCAGCTCGCCTAGCGGGAAGGGAGATACGCAGTATTTT
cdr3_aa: CASSSPSGKGDTQYF

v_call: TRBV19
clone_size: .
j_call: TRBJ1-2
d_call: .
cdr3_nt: TGTGCCAGTAGTGCTCAGGTTTTGGCAGACTATGGCTACACCTTC
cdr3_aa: CASSAQVLADYGYTF

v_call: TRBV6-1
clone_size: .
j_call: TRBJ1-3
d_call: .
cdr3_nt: TGTGCCAGCAGTGAAAACACAGGGTTGTCTGGAAACACCATATATTTT
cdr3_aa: CASSENTGLSGNTIYF

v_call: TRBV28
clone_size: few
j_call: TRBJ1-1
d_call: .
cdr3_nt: TGTGCCAGCAAAGGCGGGTACACTGAAGCTTTCTTT
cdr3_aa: CASKGGYTEAFF

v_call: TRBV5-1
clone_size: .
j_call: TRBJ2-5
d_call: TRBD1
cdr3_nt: TGCGCCAGCAGCACAGGGACAGTTCAAGAGACCCAGTACTTC
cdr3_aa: CASSTGTVQETQYF

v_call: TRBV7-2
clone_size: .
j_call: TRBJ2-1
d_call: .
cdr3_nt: TGTGCCAGCAGCTCCTACGGGATCTACAATGAGCAGTTCTTC
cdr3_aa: CASSSYGIYNEQFF

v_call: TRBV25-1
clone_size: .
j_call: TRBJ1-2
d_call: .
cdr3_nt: TGTGCCAGCAGTGAGGGAGTTAACTATGGCTACACCTTC
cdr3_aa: CASSEGVNYGYTF

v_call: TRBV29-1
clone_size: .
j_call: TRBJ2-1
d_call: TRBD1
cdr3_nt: TGCAGCGTCTCGACAGGGCACGAGGATGAGCAGTTCTTC
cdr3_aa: CSVSTGHEDEQFF

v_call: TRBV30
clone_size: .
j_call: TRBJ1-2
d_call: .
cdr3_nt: TGTGCCTGGAGTGTTGGAGGGCATGGCTACACCTTC
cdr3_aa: CAWSVGGHGYTF

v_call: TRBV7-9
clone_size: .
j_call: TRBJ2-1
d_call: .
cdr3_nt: TGTGCCAGCTCGGGACAATCCTACAATGAGCAGTTCTTC
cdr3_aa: CASSGQSYNEQFF

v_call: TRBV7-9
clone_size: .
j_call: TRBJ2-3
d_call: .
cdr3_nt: TGTGCCAGCAGCTCTACAGGGCGGATCACAGATACGCAGTATTTT
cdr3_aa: CASSSTGRITDTQYF

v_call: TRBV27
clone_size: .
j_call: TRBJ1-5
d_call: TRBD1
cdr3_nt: TGTGCCAGCAGTCCGGGGACAGCTGGTTATAGCAATCAGCCCCAGCATTTT
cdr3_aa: CASSPGTAGYSNQPQHF

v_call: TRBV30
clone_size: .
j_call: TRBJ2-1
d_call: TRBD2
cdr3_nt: TGTGCCTGGAGTCCCACCGTGACTAGCGGGAGGGCCGGTGAGCAGTTCTTC
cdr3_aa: CAWSPTVTSGRAGEQFF

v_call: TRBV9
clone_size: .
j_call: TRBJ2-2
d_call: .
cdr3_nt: TGTGCCAGCAGCGTAGGGTCCGCGGACACCGGGGAGCTGTTTTTT
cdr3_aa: CASSVGSADTGELFF

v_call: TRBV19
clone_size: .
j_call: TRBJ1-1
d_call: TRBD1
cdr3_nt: TGTGCCAGTAGTACCCCGGACAGGGTGGTCACTGAAGCTTTCTTT
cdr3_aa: CASSTPDRVVTEAFF

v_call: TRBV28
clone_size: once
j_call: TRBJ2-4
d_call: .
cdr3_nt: TGTGCCAGCACCACCTCGGGGGTGGCCAAAAACATTCAGTACTTC
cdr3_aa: CASTTSGVAKNIQYF

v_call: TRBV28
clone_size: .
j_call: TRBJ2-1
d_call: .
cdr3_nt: TGTGCCAGCAGTCCGTTTGAGGGTGAGCAGTTCTTC
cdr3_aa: CASSPFEGEQFF

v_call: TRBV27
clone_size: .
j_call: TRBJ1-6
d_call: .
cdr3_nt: TGTGCCAGCAGTTTTTTATCAGGGACCTATAATTCACCCCTCCACTTT
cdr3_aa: CASSFLSGTYNSPLHF

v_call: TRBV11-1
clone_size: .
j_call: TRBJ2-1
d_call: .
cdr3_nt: TGTGCCAGCGCCAAAGAGGCGAATGAGCAGTTCTTC
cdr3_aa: CASAKEANEQFF

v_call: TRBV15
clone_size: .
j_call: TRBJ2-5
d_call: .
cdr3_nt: TGTGCCACCAGCAGAGATCAGGTGGAGACCCAGTACTTC
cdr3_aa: CATSRDQVETQYF

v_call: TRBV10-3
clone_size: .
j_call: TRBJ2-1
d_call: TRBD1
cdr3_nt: TGTGCCATCAGTGGCCAGGGGGTGACCTACAATGAGCAGTTCTTC
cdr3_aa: CAISGQGVTYNEQFF

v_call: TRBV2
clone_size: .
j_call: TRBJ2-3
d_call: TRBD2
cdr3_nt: TGTGCCAGCAGGGAGGGACTAGCGGGGTCTAGCACAGATACGCAGTATTTT
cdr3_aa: CASREGLAGSSTDTQYF

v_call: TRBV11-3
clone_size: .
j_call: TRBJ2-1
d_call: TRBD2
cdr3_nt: TGTGCCAGCAGCTTAGTTCGGGAGGGTGAGCAGTTCTTC
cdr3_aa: CASSLVREGEQFF

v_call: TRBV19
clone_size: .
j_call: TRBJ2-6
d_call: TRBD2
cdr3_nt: TGTGCCAGTACCATAGCGGGGAGAACAGAATACTCCTCTGGGGCCAACGTCCTGACTTTC
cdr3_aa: CASTIAGRTEYSSGANVLTF

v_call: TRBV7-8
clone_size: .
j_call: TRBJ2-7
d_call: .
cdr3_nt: TGTGCCAGCAGCTTAGCCGTCAGTTCGTTCTACGAGCAGTACTTC
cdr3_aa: CASSLAVSSFYEQYF

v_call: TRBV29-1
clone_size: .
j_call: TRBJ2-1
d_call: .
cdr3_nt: TGCAGCGGCGGACTACCCAATGAGCAGTTCTTC
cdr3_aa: CSGGLPNEQFF

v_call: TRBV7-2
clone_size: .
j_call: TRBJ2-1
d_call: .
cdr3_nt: TGTGCCAGCAGTAGGGGTGGGCCATACAATGAGCAGTTCTTC
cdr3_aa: CASSRGGPYNEQFF

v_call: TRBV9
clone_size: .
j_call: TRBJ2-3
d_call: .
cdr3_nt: TGTGCCAGCAGCGTGGTGGCTAGCAACAACCACGATACGCAGTATTTT
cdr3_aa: CASSVVASNNHDTQYF

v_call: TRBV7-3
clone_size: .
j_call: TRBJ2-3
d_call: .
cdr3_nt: TGTGCCAGCAGCCTAGGCTGGACAGATACGCAGTATTTT
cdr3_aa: CASSLGWTDTQYF

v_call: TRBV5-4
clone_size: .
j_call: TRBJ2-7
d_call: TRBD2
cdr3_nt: TGTGCCAGCAGCTGGGGACTAGCGGATCGCTACGAGCAGTACTTC
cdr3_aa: CASSWGLADRYEQYF

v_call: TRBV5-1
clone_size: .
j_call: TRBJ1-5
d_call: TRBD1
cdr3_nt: TGCGCCAGCAGCTGGGACCATCCGGGACAGGGAGAAGATAGCAATCAGCCCCAGCATTTT
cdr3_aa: CASSWDHPGQGEDSNQPQHF

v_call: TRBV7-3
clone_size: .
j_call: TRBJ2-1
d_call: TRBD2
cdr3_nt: TGTGCCAGCAGCCTATTAGCGGGAGTCCATGAGCAGTTCTTC
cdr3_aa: CASSLLAGVHEQFF

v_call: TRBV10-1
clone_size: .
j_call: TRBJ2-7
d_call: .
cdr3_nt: TGCGCCAGCAGTGAGGGCGACGGGTTCCAACAGTACTTC
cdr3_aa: CASSEGDGFQQYF

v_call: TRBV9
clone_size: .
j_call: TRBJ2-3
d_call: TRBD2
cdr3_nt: TGTGCCAGCAGCGTCCGGGAGGGCAGCACAGATACGCAGTATTTT
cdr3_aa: CASSVREGSTDTQYF

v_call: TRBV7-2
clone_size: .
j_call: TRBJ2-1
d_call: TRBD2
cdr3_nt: TGTGCCAGCAGCCCTAGGGTTAGCGGGACCTACAATGAGCAGTTCTTC
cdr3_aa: CASSPRVSGTYNEQFF

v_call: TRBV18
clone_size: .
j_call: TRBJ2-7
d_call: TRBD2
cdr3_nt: TGTGCCAGCTCACCACGACCGGGACTAGCGACCTCCTACGAGCAGTACTTC
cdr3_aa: CASSPRPGLATSYEQYF

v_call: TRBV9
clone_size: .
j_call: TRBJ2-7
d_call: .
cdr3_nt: TGTGCCAGCAGCTCCGGGACTTCGTACGAGCAGTACTTC
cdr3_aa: CASSSGTSYEQYF

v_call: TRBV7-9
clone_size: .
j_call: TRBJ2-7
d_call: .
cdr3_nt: TGTGCCAGCAGCTTAACTCCCCCGAGGACCTACGAGCAGTACTTC
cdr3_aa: CASSLTPPRTYEQYF

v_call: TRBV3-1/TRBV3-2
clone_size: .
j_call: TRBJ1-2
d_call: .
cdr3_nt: TGTGCCAGCAGCCAAGATAAACAGTTCCGTTATGGCTACACCTTC
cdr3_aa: CASSQDKQFRYGYTF

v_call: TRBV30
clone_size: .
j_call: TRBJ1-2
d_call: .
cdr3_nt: TGTGCCCAAAGGGCGGCGGGGGCGTTTAACTATGGCTACACCTTC
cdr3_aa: CAQRAAGAFNYGYTF